Listed here are 29 T cell receptor beta chains from one sample, sequenced in a study of T-cell reconstitution after alpha-beta-depleted transplantation in children. This sample's TCRbeta library carried unique molecular identifier barcodes. TCRdb reprocessed the PCR reads with MiXCR, giving one entry per CDR3 protein. The top ten clones hold around 5% of a sample with 700,000 to 950,000 distinct CDR3 sequences, 15% to 20% of them seen once. The specimen comprised PBMCs, mostly from graft donor cells, sampled 360 days after TCRalphabeta/CD19-depleted stem cell transplant. The receptors derive from a male patient younger than 18 who had a stem cell transplant for acute lymphoblastic leukemia, so the T cells may come from the graft donor.

This clonotype showed up just a few times. This chain connects TRBV5-1 to TRBJ2-2, with 7 bases aligning to TRBD1. V trimming: 3 bases; J trimming: 0 bases; junction bases outside the gene matches: 5. Germline lookup yields CDR1 SGHRS and CDR2 YFSETQ. This CDR3 has 16 residues. CDR3 nucleotides: TGCGCCAGCAGCTCTTGGACAGGCGCGAACACCGGGGAGCTGTTTTTT. It yields the protein CASSSWTGANTGELFF.

The chain couples TRBV20-1 to TRBJ2-1; TRBD2 matches 10 bases. Germline V CDR1 and CDR2: DFQATT, SNEGSKA (reference sequence). The CDR3 totals 16 residues. The junction had 6 bases not matched to a gene; V was cut back by 4 bases and J by 0 bases. In DNA form, the CDR3 reads TGCAGTGCTACCGGGACTAGCGAAAGCTCCTACAATGAGCAGTTCTTC. Translated, it gives CSATGTSESSYNEQFF.

This clonotype was seen only a few times. The chain is built from TRBV24-1 and TRBJ2-3; TRBD1 is a possible D gene (5 bases). Trimming removed 3 bases at V and 2 bases at J, with 14 bases between. The CDR3 runs 16 residues. The germline V gene encodes CDR1 KGHDR and CDR2 SFDVKD. The CDR3 region is CATSDPRQKITDTQYF. The CDR3 DNA is TGTGCCACCAGTGATCCACGACAGAAGATCACAGATACGCAGTATTTT.

The gene calls are TRBV19 and TRBJ2-3, with D possibly being TRBD1 or TRBD2 (6 bases each). Trimming stripped 2 bases from V and 5 bases from J, with 20 bases between. This CDR3 comprises 17 residues. CDR1 and CDR2 from the germline V gene are LNHDA and SQIVND (reference sequence). The CDR3 here is CASSINGGLRKIDTQYF. In DNA form, the CDR3 reads TGTGCCAGTAGTATAAATGGGGGGCTACGGAAAATAGATACGCAGTATTTT.

In this sample, this clonotype turned up a few times. The rearrangement uses TRBV4-1 and TRBJ2-7; D gene ambiguous. CDR1 MGHRA and CDR2 YSYEKL come from the germline V gene. V lost 2 bases and J lost 2, with 10 bases in between. This CDR3 contains 14 residues. The DNA of the CDR3 is TGCGCCAGCAGCCAACCCCCGGTCCCCTACGAGCAGTACTTC. It encodes CASSQPPVPYEQYF.

There are a few counts of this clonotype. The chain combines TRBV20-1 with TRBJ2-7; 7 nucleotides agree with TRBD2. Germline V gene lookup returns CDR1 DFQATT and CDR2 SNEGSKA (reference sequence). CDR3 length: 15 residues. V trimming: 1 base; J trimming: 1 base; junction bases outside the gene matches: 7. CDR3 sequence: CSARAGLGYSYEQYF. The CDR3 DNA sequence: TGCAGTGCTAGAGCCGGACTAGGATATTCCTACGAGCAGTACTTC.

Here the CDR3 reads CASSVALYGGAVNEQFF. The CDR3 DNA sequence: TGTGCCAGCAGCGTAGCCCTCTACGGGGGAGCGGTCAATGAGCAGTTCTTC. This rearrangement joins TRBV9 to TRBJ2-1, with D possibly TRBD2 on 6 matching bases. The CDR3 runs to 17 residues. Germline V gives CDR1 SGDLS, CDR2 YYNGEE. V dropped 0 bases and J dropped 6 bases, with 19 bases sitting between them.

This clonotype was seen more than once but under ten times. This chain uses TRBV7-2 with TRBJ1-6, with a weak D call TRBD1 (6 bases). The CDR3 length is 16 residues. V lost 1 base and J 6 bases, leaving 13 bases between the germline ends. From germline, CDR1 is SGHTA and CDR2 FQGNSA. The CDR3 sequence: CASSLVAGEFNSPLHF. CDR3 DNA: TGTGCCAGCAGCTTAGTGGCAGGGGAGTTTAATTCACCCCTCCACTTT. Full variable domain (remainder filled in from reference TRBV7-2 and TRBJ1-6): GAGVSQSPSNKVTEKGKDVELRCDPISGHTALYWYRQSLGQGLEFLIYFQGNSAPDKSGLPSDRFSAERTGGSVSTLTIQRTQQEDSAVYLCASSLVAGEFNSPLHFGNGTRLTVT.

Only a few counts were recorded for this clonotype. This chain joins TRBV12-3 or TRBV12-4 and TRBJ2-7; 7 bases line up with TRBD2. The CDR3 spans 14 residues. The junction had 8 bases not matched to a gene; V was cut back by 6 bases and J by 3 bases. The CDR3 here is CASRSAGVGYEQYF. CDR3 in DNA: TGTGCCAGCAGGTCCGCGGGAGTCGGCTACGAGCAGTACTTC.

The chain is built from TRBV18 and TRBJ2-7; 7 nucleotides line up with TRBD2. This CDR3 has 14 amino acids. With 2 bases clipped from V and 2 bases from J, the junction kept 3 bases outside the gene matches. Germline-derived CDR1 and CDR2 are KGHSH and LQKENI. The CDR3 loop reads CASSPYGRTYEQYF. The CDR3 region has the DNA TGTGCCAGCTCACCATACGGGAGGACCTACGAGCAGTACTTC.

The chain couples TRBV29-1 to TRBJ2-7, with D tentatively TRBD2 (6 bases). Germline V gene lookup returns CDR1 SQVTM and CDR2 ANQGSEA. V was pared by 6 bases and J by 3 bases, with 9 bases between. The CDR3 sequence is 11 residues long. DNA for the CDR3: TGCAGCGTCTGGGACTTCTACGAGCAGTACTTC. Its translation: CSVWDFYEQYF.

This clonotype was picked up a small number of times. The chain recombines TRBV29-1 with TRBJ2-2, with TRBD2 as a possible D gene (6 bases). CDR1 is SQVTM, CDR2 ANQGSEA, per germline. This CDR3 region has 13 residues. Between the trimmed V and J ends, which lost 5 bases and 1 base, there was a span of 8 bases. The chain's CDR3 is CSVRRGNTGELFF. Written as DNA, the CDR3 is TGCAGCGTTCGGCGGGGGAACACCGGGGAGCTGTTTTTT.

This chain uses TRBV20-1 with TRBJ2-3, with D possibly being TRBD1 (6 bases). Trimming shortened V by 3 bases and J by 15 bases, and 19 bases separated the two germline ends. The germline CDR1 and CDR2 sequences are DFQATT and SNEGSKA (reference sequence). The length of the CDR3 is 12 residues. The CDR3 loop is CSARRTTGTTYF. The CDR3 nucleotides are TGCAGTGCTAGGAGGACGACAGGTACCACCTATTTT.

This clonotype was counted only a few times. The rearrangement uses TRBV19 and TRBJ1-5, with 7 bases lining up with TRBD1. V shed 3 bases, J shed 1 base, and the junction held 3 bases outside the gene matches. Germline CDR1 and CDR2: LNHDA and SQIVND (reference sequence). This CDR3 is built from 15 residues. This chain's CDR3 is CASSILGQSNQPQHF. CDR3 in DNA: TGTGCCAGTAGTATCCTGGGACAGAGCAATCAGCCCCAGCATTTT.

A few counts support this clonotype. The J gene is TRBJ2-2, the V gene TRBV9; a weak D match, TRBD2 (6 bases). Trimming took 0 bases from V and 7 from J, leaving 7 bases between them. The germline V gene encodes CDR1 SGDLS and CDR2 YYNGEE. The CDR3 extends over 13 amino acids. The CDR3: CASSVAGSGELFF. CDR3 DNA sequence: TGTGCCAGCAGCGTAGCCGGGAGCGGGGAGCTGTTTTTT.

The chain is built from TRBV7-2 and TRBJ2-3; TRBD2 agrees at 8 bases. Germline CDR1 reads SGHTA; CDR2 reads FQGNSA. This CDR3 is 16 amino acids long. V gave up 3 bases and J gave up 2 bases; unmatched junction bases: 7. The CDR3 nucleotides read TGTGCCAGCAGCTTCATCGGGACTAGACCCACAGATACGCAGTATTTT. As protein: CASSFIGTRPTDTQYF.

The genes are TRBV6-5 and TRBJ2-1; possibly TRBD1 for D (5 bases). The CDR3 is 14 amino acids. The V gene's germline CDR1 is MNHEY and CDR2 SVGAGI. V gave up 0 bases and J gave up 5 bases, with 8 bases separating them. This chain's CDR3 is CASSYSGLNNEQFF. The CDR3 bases are TGTGCCAGCAGTTACTCGGGGCTAAACAATGAGCAGTTCTTC.

This clonotype was seen repeatedly, ten times or more. This chain joins TRBV12-3 or TRBV12-4 and TRBJ2-2; D may match TRBD1 or TRBD2 (5 bases each). The V and J ends lost 4 bases and 5 bases respectively, with 8 bases between them. The CDR3 is 13 residues long. CDR3 DNA: TGTGCCAGCAGTTCCTGGGGGACCGGGGAGCTGTTTTTT. Its translation is CASSSWGTGELFF.

The rearrangement links TRBV5-1 to TRBJ2-2; D is unclear. Trimming removed 2 bases from V and 9 bases from J, with 8 bases in between. Germline values: CDR1 SGHRS, CDR2 YFSETQ. CDR3 length: 12 residues. The CDR3 loop is CASSFRPRELFF. CDR3 DNA: TGCGCCAGCAGCTTCCGGCCGCGGGAGCTGTTTTTT.

This clonotype has at least ten counts. The chain has TRBV5-1 and TRBJ1-2; TRBD1 might be the D (6 bases). Germline V gives CDR1 SGHRS, CDR2 YFSETQ. The CDR3 consists of 14 residues. V lost 0 bases and J lost 4, with 10 bases in between. The CDR3 DNA reads TGCGCCAGCAGCTTGGACAGGGTGGTCTATGGCTACACCTTC. Amino acid sequence: CASSLDRVVYGYTF. Looking up the rest from reference TRBV5-1 and TRBJ1-2 gives the full variable domain: KAGVTQTPRYLIKTRGQQVTLSCSPISGHRSVSWYQQTPGQGLQFLFEYFSETQRNKGNFPGRFSGRQFSNSRSEMNVSTLELGDSALYLCASSLDRVVYGYTFGSGTRLTVV.

In nucleotides, the CDR3 is TGCAGTGCTAGAGATCGGTTTCTAGCGGGAGTAGCAGAGACCCAGTACTTC. This encodes CSARDRFLAGVAETQYF. J is TRBJ2-5 and V is TRBV20-1, with 10 bases matching TRBD2. CDR1 and CDR2 (germline): DFQATT, SNEGSKA (reference sequence). With V trimmed by 0 bases and J by 4 bases, 11 bases remained unmatched. This CDR3 contains 17 residues.

Only a few counts were recorded for this clonotype. The chain links TRBV29-1 to TRBJ1-1; a possible D gene is TRBD1 (5 bases). The germline V gene has CDR1 SQVTM and CDR2 ANQGSEA. CDR3 length equals 12 residues. Trimming pared 2 bases from V and 9 bases from J, leaving 13 bases between. Written as DNA, the CDR3 is TGCAGCGTTGAAATCGAACAGGAAAAAGCTTTCTTT. This gives the protein CSVEIEQEKAFF.

The sample holds many counts of this clonotype. The V and J genes are TRBV9 and TRBJ2-1; possibly TRBD1 or TRBD2 for D (5 bases each). The CDR3 has 14 amino acids. V was cut by 4 bases and J by 8 bases, with 16 bases left in between. The germline V gene has CDR1 SGDLS and CDR2 YYNGEE. The CDR3 nucleotides read TGTGCCAGCAGCTCACTGGGGGAACTCGATGAGCAGTTCTTC. It translates to CASSSLGELDEQFF.

This clonotype came up once. This chain uses TRBV7-3 with TRBJ2-7; perhaps TRBD1 as D (7 bases). Trimming shortened V by 2 bases and J by 7 bases, and 15 bases separated the two germline ends. The CDR3 has 14 residues. CDR1 SGHTA and CDR2 FQGTGA come from the germline V gene. CDR3 sequence reads: CASSLGGGAGEQYF. The CDR3 nucleotides read TGTGCCAGCAGCTTAGGAGGGGGCGCGGGGGAGCAGTACTTC.

Ten or more counts support this clonotype. This chain links TRBV29-1 with TRBJ2-5; TRBD1 or TRBD2 may be the D gene (5 bases each). The germline V gene has CDR1 SQVTM and CDR2 ANQGSEA. This CDR3 is built from 12 residues. Deletions cut 3 bases from V and 1 base from J, with 6 bases between. The CDR3 reads CSVERGQETQYF. DNA for the CDR3: TGCAGCGTTGAGAGGGGCCAAGAGACCCAGTACTTC.

This clonotype was observed a few times. The DNA for the CDR3 is TGCGCCAGCAGCCAGGTACCCACGGGTGGAGAGACCCAGTACTTC. Encoded protein: CASSQVPTGGETQYF. The chain has TRBV4-1 and TRBJ2-5; D is undetermined. The CDR3 spans 15 residues. Per the germline V gene, CDR1 is MGHRA and CDR2 is YSYEKL. V lost 3 bases to trimming and J lost 4 bases, with 15 bases between them.

This clonotype was found a few times. V and J are TRBV5-1 and TRBJ1-1; TRBD1 matches 7 bases. CDR1 and CDR2 (germline): SGHRS, YFSETQ. V lost 6 bases and J lost 1; bases outside the gene matches: 18. The CDR3 has 18 amino acids. The CDR3 spells CASTSSLWVDRANTEAFF. Here the CDR3 DNA reads TGCGCCAGCACCAGCAGCTTGTGGGTAGACAGGGCGAACACTGAAGCTTTCTTT.

This clonotype was observed a few times. This chain joins TRBV10-3 and TRBJ2-7; D is undetermined. V was clipped by 8 bases and J by 0 bases, with 5 bases between them. Germline lookup yields CDR1 ENHRY and CDR2 SYGVKD. This CDR3 contains 11 residues. CDR3 in DNA: TGTGCCATCCAAAGCTCCTACGAGCAGTACTTC. Its translation: CAIQSSYEQYF.

This chain links TRBV4-1 with TRBJ1-1; D gene uncertain. Trimming pared 4 bases from V and 1 base from J, leaving 16 bases between. This CDR3 contains 16 residues. The germline V gene encodes CDR1 MGHRA and CDR2 YSYEKL. The DNA of the CDR3 is TGCGCCAGCAGCCCAGGATCGGTTGAGAAGAACACTGAAGCTTTCTTT. This codes for CASSPGSVEKNTEAFF.